This entry is about one T cell receptor (beta chain). The antigen remains unidentified. The CDR3 sequence is 16 residues long. CDR1 and CDR2 from the germline V gene are LGHNA and YSLEER. Trimming took 0 bases from V and 5 from J; bases not matched to a gene: 8. Assay used: immunoSEQ multiplex PCR; TCRdb lists only in-frame clones, some missing. This sample has almost 35,000 clones, with 90% to 95% found just once. This sample is part of a study of T cells in localized non-small cell lung cancer. Study results and limitations: Tumor trailed uninvolved adjacent lung in T cell clonality, which peaked there.

The clonotype comes from a female donor at least 60 years old with stage I lung adenocarcinoma. The sample was peripheral blood, taken before any cancer treatment. The chain has TRBV4-3 and TRBJ2-5; 8 bases line up with TRBD1. Here the CDR3 DNA reads TGCGCCAGCAGCCAAGAAGGGGGACAGGCTAGGGAGACCCAGTACTTC. It specifies CASSQEGGQARETQYF.